This TCR beta chain is from a study of human T cells and chemical hapten exposure. Background on the study: Small discrepancies in pooled library volume mainly accounted for the varying TCR yields per sample. General study points: Once DPC sensitization occurred, TCRs above 1 in 1000 frequency showed no change.

There are 17 residues in the CDR3. Germline assignment: CDR1 MNHEY and CDR2 SVGEGT. V gave up 7 bases and J gave up 5 bases, with 27 bases separating them. This clonotype was seen a handful of times. The antigen is unknown. The library attached unique molecular identifiers to individual cDNA molecules. One entry per CDR3 protein results from TCRdb running MiXCR on the RACE reads. The table records about 64,000 distinct CDR3 sequences, approximately 9.9% of them present only once. Documented time point: patch test 3, about 24 weeks after DPC sensitization. Treatment of the sample: therapeutic diphenylcyclopropenone sensitization with weekly scalp DPC. Those who donated were patients with alopecia, 18 to 70 years of age, and suitable for DPC.

The V call is TRBV6-2 or TRBV6-3, the J call TRBJ2-7; tentatively, D is TRBD1 (6 bases). Sequences were derived from whole blood, sampled in connection with sensitization to the hapten diphenylcyclopropenone (DPC). This TCR derives from a young woman with alopecia areata. Some clones in this sample may be carry-over from other donors' samples. The CDR3 loop is CASKTGTPGFSWDEQYF. CDR3 DNA sequence: TGTGCCAGCAAAACCGGGACACCGGGATTCTCCTGGGACGAGCAGTACTTC.